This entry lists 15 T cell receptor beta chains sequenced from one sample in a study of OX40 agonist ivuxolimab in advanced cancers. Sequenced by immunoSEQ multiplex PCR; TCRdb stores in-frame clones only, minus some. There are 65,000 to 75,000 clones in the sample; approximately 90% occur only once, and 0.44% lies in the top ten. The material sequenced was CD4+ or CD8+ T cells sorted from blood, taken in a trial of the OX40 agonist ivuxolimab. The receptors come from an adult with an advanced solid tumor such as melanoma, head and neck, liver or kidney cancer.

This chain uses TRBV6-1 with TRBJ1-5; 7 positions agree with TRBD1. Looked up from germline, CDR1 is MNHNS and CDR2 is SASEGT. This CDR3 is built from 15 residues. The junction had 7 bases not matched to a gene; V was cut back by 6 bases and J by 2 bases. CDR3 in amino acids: CASRSPTGGNQPQHF. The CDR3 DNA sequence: TGTGCCAGCAGGTCACCAACAGGGGGCAATCAGCCCCAGCATTTT.

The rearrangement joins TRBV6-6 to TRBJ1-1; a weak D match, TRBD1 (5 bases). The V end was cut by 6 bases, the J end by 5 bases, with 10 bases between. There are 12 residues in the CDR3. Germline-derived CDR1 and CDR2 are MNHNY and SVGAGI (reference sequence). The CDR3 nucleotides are TGTGCCAGCAGGCTAGGGGAAACTGAAGCTTTCTTT. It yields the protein CASRLGETEAFF.

CDR3 amino acids: CASSRHLTGAYEQYF. The DNA for the CDR3 is TGTGCCAGCAGCAGACACCTGACAGGGGCTTACGAGCAGTACTTC. The V and J genes are TRBV7-9 and TRBJ2-5; the match to TRBD1 covers 8 bases. The J call is doubtful: the DNA matches TRBJ2-7 better. CDR3 length equals 15 residues. Per germline, CDR1 SEHNR and CDR2 FQNEAQ (reference sequence).

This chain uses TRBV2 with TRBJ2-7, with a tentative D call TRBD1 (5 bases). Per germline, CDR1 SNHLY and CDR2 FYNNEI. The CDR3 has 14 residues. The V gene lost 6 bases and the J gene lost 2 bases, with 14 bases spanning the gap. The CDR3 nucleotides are TGTGCCAGCAGGAAGGACATAGGGGCCTACGAGCAGTACTTC. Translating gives CASRKDIGAYEQYF.

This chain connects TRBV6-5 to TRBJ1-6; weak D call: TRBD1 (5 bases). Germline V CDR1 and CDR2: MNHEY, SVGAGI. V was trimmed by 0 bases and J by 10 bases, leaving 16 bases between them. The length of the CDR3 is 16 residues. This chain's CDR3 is CASSYSIQGRWSPLHF. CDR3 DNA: TGTGCCAGCAGTTACTCGATCCAGGGAAGATGGTCACCCCTCCACTTT.

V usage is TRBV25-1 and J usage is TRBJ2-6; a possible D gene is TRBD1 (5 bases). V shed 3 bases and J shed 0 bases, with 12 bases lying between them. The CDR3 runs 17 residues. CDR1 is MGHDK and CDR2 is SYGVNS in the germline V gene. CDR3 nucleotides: TGTGCCAGCAGTGATCCAGGGCGACTCTCTGGGGCCAACGTCCTGACTTTC. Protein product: CASSDPGRLSGANVLTF.

The CDR3 here is CAWSRTDILNTEAFF. The CDR3 DNA sequence: TGTGCCTGGAGCCGTACCGACATTTTGAACACTGAAGCTTTCTTT. The V call is TRBV30, the J call TRBJ1-1; D gene unclear. CDR1 and CDR2 from the germline V gene are GTSNPN and SVGIG (reference sequence). CDR3 length: 15 amino acids. V was shortened by 3 bases and J by 0 bases, with 14 bases between the two germline ends.

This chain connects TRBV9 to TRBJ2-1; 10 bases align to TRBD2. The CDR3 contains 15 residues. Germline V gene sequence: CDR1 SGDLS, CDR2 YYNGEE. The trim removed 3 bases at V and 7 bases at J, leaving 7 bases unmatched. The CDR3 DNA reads TGTGCCAGCAGCGCTCAGCGGGAGGGCCAAAATGAGCAGTTCTTC. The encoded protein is CASSAQREGQNEQFF.

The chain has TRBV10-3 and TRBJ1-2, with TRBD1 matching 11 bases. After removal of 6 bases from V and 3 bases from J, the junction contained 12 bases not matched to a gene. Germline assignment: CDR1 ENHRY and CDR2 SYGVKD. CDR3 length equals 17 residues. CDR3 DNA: TGTGCCATCAGCGGCGGCCGGACAGGGGGCAAGGACTATGGCTACACCTTC. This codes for CAISGGRTGGKDYGYTF.

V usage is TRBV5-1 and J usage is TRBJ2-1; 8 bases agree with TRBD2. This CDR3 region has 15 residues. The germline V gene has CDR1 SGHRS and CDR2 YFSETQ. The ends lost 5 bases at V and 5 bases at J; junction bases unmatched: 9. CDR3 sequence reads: CASRVSGSLNNEQFF. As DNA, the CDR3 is TGCGCCAGCAGGGTAAGCGGGAGCCTCAACAATGAGCAGTTCTTC.

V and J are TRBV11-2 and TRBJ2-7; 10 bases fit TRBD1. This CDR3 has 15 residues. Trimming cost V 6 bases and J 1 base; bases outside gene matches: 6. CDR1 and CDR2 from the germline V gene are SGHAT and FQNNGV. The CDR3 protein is CASRKPGQGSYEQYF. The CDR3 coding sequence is TGTGCCAGCAGGAAACCGGGACAGGGGTCCTACGAGCAGTACTTC.

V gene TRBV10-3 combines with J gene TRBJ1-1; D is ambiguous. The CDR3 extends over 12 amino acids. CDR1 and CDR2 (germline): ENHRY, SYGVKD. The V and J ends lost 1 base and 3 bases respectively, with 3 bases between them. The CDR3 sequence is CAISEYDTEAFF. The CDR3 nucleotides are TGTGCCATCAGTGAGTATGACACTGAAGCTTTCTTT.

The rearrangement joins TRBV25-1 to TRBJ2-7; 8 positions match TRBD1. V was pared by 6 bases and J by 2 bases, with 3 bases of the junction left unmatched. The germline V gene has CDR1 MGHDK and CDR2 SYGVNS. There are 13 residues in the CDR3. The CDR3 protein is CASRGQGAYEQYF. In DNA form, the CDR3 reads TGTGCCAGCAGAGGACAGGGTGCCTACGAGCAGTACTTC.

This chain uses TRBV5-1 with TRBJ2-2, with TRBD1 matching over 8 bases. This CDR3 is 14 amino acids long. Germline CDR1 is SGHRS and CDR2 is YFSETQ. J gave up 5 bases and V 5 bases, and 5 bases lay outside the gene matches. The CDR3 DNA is TGCGCCAGCAGACCTGACAGGGGTACCGGGGAGCTGTTTTTT. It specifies CASRPDRGTGELFF.

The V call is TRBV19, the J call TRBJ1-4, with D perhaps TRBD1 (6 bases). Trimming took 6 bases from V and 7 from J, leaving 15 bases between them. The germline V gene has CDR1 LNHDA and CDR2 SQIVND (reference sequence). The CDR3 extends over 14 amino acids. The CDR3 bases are TGTGCCAGTAGATCGGGGGGGGCCGCTGAAAAACTGTTTTTT. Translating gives CASRSGGAAEKLFF. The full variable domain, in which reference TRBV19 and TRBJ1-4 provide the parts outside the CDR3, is DGGITQSPKYLFRKEGQNVTLSCEQNLNHDAMYWYRQDPGQGLRLIYYSQIVNDFQKGDIAEGYSVSREKKESFPLTVTSAQKNPTAFYLCASRSGGAAEKLFFGSGTQLSVL.